This T cell receptor (beta chain) was documented in a study of blood T cell repertoires in COVID-19 (TCRdb year 2020). Concerning the study at large: Collaborator samples came from the United States, Italy and Spain and covered acute and convalescent phases of COVID-19. HLA class I and class II types, where available, came from metadata supplied by the sample provider rather than from assay-based typing. The repertoires were made available in a free public database intended to serve as a resource for research on the immune response to SARS-CoV-2. Deeply sampled blood TCRbeta repertoires from subjects exposed to, actively infected with, or recovered from COVID-19 were included in the dataset. Samples were obtained from the ongoing ImmuneRACE study (first 160 participants) and from roughly 1,300 subjects provided by 6 global collaborators. A de-identified subject ID, COVID-19 status, age in years and sex were almost always included in the sample metadata. The material from the prospective study consisted of cDNA or gDNA derived from T cells, B-cell-depleted T cells, or PBMCs. The research as a whole found: How much clinical and demographic metadata was included differed by source and by participant, and the metadata was provided uncurated.

In the case of this clone: What this receptor recognizes is not known. No much larger clone is present one base from it, and per-base qualities are unavailable.

Participants in the prospective study were enrolled through a virtual design, were aged roughly 18 to 100 years, and lived in approximately 25 United States geographic areas. To assign participants to cohorts, the prospective study relied on clinical history that participants themselves reported in a screening survey and a study questionnaire. Recovered participants in ImmuneRACE Cohort 3 were defined by two consecutive negative NP/OP PCR tests, clearance by a healthcare professional, or resolution of symptoms. Mobile phlebotomists in the prospective study collected whole blood, serum and a nasopharyngeal or oropharyngeal swab from every participant. Over an approximately 2-month period, participants in the prospective study had the option of providing additional blood draws and questionnaires. Prospective study blood samples were shipped either frozen or at room temperature before DNA extraction.

TCRbeta CDR3 regions were amplified from genomic DNA using the immunoSEQ Assay, a bias-controlled multiplex PCR. The authors' analysis ran thus. Nucleated cell counts per sample were estimated from amplification of reference gene primers within the assay. Sequence reads were collapsed and filtered to measure the absolute abundance of every unique TCRbeta CDR3 rearrangement. For each sample, productive Simpson clonality was calculated as the square root of Simpson's diversity index over productive rearrangements. The immuneACCESS repertoire file appears here via TCRdb, limited to in-frame rearrangements. These files lack a portion of the clones; in checked studies, under half of the deficit traces to unresolved V genes, and the cause of the others is not known. From that table come the V and J calls and clone size; the DNA was used to work out D and trimming. The sample table shows 210,000 or so clones, and approximately 80% are seen once. The top ten constitute approximately 2% of the sample.

There are 16 amino acids in the CDR3, from cysteine to phenylalanine inclusive. The read is trimmed to its CDR3 DNA, 48 bases read in frame from base 1. Sequences WNHNN (CDR1) and SYGVQD (CDR2) are obtained from the germline V gene (reference sequence). V drops 3 bases and J drops 5 bases, leaving 17 bases in between. The sequenced sample was PBMCs or T cells enriched from blood (not recorded which). The receptor was isolated from a man aged 55-75 years who had recovered from COVID-19. The chain is encoded by TRBV10-1 joined to TRBJ2-1; the D gene identity is not certain. The CDR3 protein is CASSELHPVLNNEQFF. The DNA sequence is TGCGCCAGCAGTGAACTGCACCCGGTCCTTAACAATGAGCAGTTCTTC.